This TCR beta chain was retrieved from a study of blood T cells in healthy people across ages. A J-beta primer mix and a sample-barcoded 5' primer were used in a second PCR of roughly 6 to 11 cycles. A template-switch adaptor with 12 random nucleotides tagged each cDNA molecule. Per-sample output comprised a minimum of 3 million paired-end reads containing CDR3. TCRdb processed the 5' RACE reads anew with MiXCR; each CDR3 protein has one entry. Altogether fewer than 700,000 distinct CDR3 sequences are present, roughly 41% being singletons, with the ten largest covering about 32%. This clonotype has more than one count but fewer than ten. The CDR3 has 18 residues. CDR1 and CDR2 (germline): MGHRA, YSYEKL. Trimming took off 1 base at V and 2 bases at J, with 20 bases between the two ends.

Sequencing was performed on blood. This chain uses TRBV4-1 with TRBJ1-2; D not certain. This TCR came from a man older than 75 in good health. The CDR3 DNA reads TGCGCCAGCAGCCAAGGAAGAGGTGGCGGACGTACCAACTATGGCTACACCTTC. Its translation is CASSQGRGGGRTNYGYTF.